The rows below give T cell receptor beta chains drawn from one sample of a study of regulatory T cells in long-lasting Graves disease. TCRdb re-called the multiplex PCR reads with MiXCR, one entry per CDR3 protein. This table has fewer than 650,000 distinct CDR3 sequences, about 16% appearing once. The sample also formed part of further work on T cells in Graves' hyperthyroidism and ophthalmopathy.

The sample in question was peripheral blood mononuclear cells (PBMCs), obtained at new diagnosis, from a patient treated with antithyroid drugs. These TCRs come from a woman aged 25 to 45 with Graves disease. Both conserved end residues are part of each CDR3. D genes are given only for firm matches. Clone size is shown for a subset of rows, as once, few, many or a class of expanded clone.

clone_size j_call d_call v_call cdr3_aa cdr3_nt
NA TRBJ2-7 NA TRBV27 CASRDSFNSYEQYF TGTGCCAGCAGGGACAGTTTCAACTCCTACGAGCAGTACTTC
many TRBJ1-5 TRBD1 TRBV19 CASSTAGTARVQHF TGTGCCAGTAGTACCGCCGGGACAGCGAGGGTCCAGCATTTT
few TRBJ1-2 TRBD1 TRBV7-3 CASSPTRTGPKGGYTF TGTGCCAGCAGCCCCACCCGGACAGGACCTAAGGGGGGCTACACCTTC
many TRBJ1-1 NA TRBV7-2 CASSLVRKNTEAFF TGTGCCAGCAGCTTAGTGAGAAAGAACACTGAAGCTTTCTTT
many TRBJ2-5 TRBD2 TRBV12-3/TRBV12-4 CASSFPGGAETQYF TGTGCCAGCAGTTTTCCGGGAGGTGCAGAGACCCAGTACTTC
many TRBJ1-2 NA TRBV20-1 CSARQGNGYTF TGCAGTGCTAGGCAGGGTAATGGCTACACCTTC
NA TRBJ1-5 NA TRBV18 CASSPRENSNQPQHF TGTGCCAGCTCACCACGGGAGAATAGCAATCAGCCCCAGCATTTT
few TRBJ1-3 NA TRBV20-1 CSATKADRIAGNTIYF TGCAGTGCTACCAAAGCCGACAGGATCGCTGGAAACACCATATATTTT
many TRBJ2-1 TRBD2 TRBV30 CAWRHLAGVVYNEQFF TGTGCCTGGAGACATCTAGCGGGAGTGGTTTACAATGAGCAGTTCTTC
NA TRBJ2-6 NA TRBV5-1 CASSLGRVSGANVLTF TGCGCCAGCAGCTTGGGTCGGGTCTCTGGGGCCAACGTCCTGACTTTC
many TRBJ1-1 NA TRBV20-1 CSAKSGPTVSEAFF TGCAGTGCGAAATCGGGCCCCACGGTATCTGAAGCTTTCTTT
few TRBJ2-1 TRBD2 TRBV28 CASTTSVNEQFF TGTGCCAGCACGACTAGCGTAAATGAGCAGTTCTTC
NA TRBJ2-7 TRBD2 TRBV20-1 CSARDTQGLAGLYEQYF TGCAGTGCTAGAGATACCCAGGGACTAGCGGGCTTGTACGAGCAGTACTTC
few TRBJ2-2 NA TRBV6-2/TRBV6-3 CASSYSVWTGELFF TGTGCCAGCAGTTATTCAGTCTGGACCGGGGAGCTGTTTTTT
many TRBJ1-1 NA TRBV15 CATSSRVTEAFF TGTGCCACCAGCAGCAGGGTTACTGAAGCTTTCTTT
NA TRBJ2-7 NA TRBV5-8 CASSLEPGIAYEQYF TGTGCCAGCAGCTTGGAGCCAGGGATTGCCTACGAGCAGTACTTC
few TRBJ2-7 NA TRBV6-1 CASSSLAVPSYEQYF TGTGCCAGCAGCTCCCTTGCGGTCCCCTCCTACGAGCAGTACTTC
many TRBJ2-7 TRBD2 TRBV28 CASKSGTSGSYEQYF TGTGCCAGCAAGTCCGGGACTAGCGGGTCCTACGAGCAGTACTTC
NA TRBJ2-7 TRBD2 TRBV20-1 CSARNLAGDSYEQYF TGCAGTGCTAGAAATCTAGCGGGAGACTCCTACGAGCAGTACTTC
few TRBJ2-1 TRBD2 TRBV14 CASSQRDYTTVNFNEQFF TGTGCCAGCAGCCAACGGGACTACACAACCGTAAACTTCAATGAGCAGTTCTTC
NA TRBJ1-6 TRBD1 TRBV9 CASSVASGQGNSPLHF TGTGCCAGCAGCGTAGCAAGCGGACAGGGTAATTCACCCCTCCACTTT
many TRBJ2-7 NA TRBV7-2 CASSSPATATYEQYF TGTGCCAGCAGCTCCCCGGCGACGGCAACCTACGAGCAGTACTTC
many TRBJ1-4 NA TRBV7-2 CASSSPPREKLFF TGTGCCAGCAGCTCCCCCCCGAGGGAAAAACTGTTTTTT
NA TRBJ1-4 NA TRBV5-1 CASSLDGGSNEKLFF TGCGCCAGCAGCTTGGACGGGGGCTCTAATGAAAAACTGTTTTTT
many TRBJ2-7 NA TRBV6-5 CASSYEDGSYEQYF TGTGCCAGCAGTTACGAGGACGGATCCTACGAGCAGTACTTC
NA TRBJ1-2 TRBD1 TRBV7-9 CASSDRPGGGSGYTF TGTGCCAGCAGCGATAGGCCAGGGGGTGGCAGTGGCTACACCTTC
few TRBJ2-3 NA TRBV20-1 CSATLGSSTDTQYF TGCAGTGCTACCTTGGGATCTAGCACAGATACGCAGTATTTT
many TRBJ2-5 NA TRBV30 CAWTYLETQYF TGTGCCTGGACCTATCTAGAGACCCAGTACTTC
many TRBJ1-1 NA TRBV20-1 CSARDLPRATEAFF TGCAGTGCTAGAGATCTTCCCCGCGCGACTGAAGCTTTCTTT
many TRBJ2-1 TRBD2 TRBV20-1 CSASAGTSGNNEQFF TGCAGTGCTAGTGCCGGGACTAGCGGGAACAATGAGCAGTTCTTC
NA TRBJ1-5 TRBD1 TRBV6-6 CASSYSPRGINQPQHF TGTGCCAGCAGTTACTCGCCCAGGGGGATCAATCAGCCCCAGCATTTT
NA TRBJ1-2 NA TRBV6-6 CASSYSPIEGEGGYTF TGTGCCAGCAGTTACTCGCCAATTGAAGGCGAGGGTGGCTACACCTTC